This passage covers 10 T cell receptor beta chains from one sample sequenced in a study of T cells in Graves' hyperthyroidism and ophthalmopathy. TCR beta CDR3 region amplification was performed from RNA transcripts. TCR CDR3 underwent first-round RT-PCR with the HTBI primer set. TCRdb re-analysed the multiplex PCR reads in MiXCR, keeping a single row per CDR3 protein. In the table there are 500,000 to 800,000 distinct CDR3 sequences, less than 45% of which are singletons. The material sequenced was peripheral blood or thyroid tissue (not recorded which). These receptors all stem from an adult man with Graves' disease, either hyperthyroidism or ophthalmopathy (not recorded which).

The CDR3 reads CASLQGAYSPLHF. The CDR3 DNA is TGTGCCAGCTTACAGGGGGCCTATTCACCCCTCCACTTT. This sequence joins TRBV2 and TRBJ1-6, with 9 bases fitting TRBD1. Germline CDR1 and CDR2: SNHLY and FYNNEI. J lost 8 bases, V lost 8 bases, and 4 bases had no gene match. CDR3 length: 13 residues.

The chain employs TRBV12-3 or TRBV12-4 and TRBJ1-5; 7 bases map to TRBD1. J was trimmed by 7 bases and V by 6 bases; bases with no gene match: 9. The CDR3 extends over 14 amino acids. Written as DNA, the CDR3 is TGTGCCAGCAGCATACGACAGGGTGGACAGCCCCAGCATTTT. Its protein product is CASSIRQGGQPQHF.

This clonotype came up many times. V is TRBV29-1 and J is TRBJ2-7; 7 bases align to TRBD1. The CDR3 covers 13 residues. The ends lost 1 base at V and 2 bases at J; junction bases unmatched: 2. CDR1 is SQVTM, CDR2 ANQGSEA, per germline. CDR3 in DNA: TGCAGCGTTGAAGGGGGACAGACCTACGAGCAGTACTTC. Protein sequence: CSVEGGQTYEQYF.

This clonotype has a single count. One junction end disagrees with the germline gene, perhaps due to a read error. The rearrangement links TRBV9 to TRBJ1-6; no definite D call. The CDR3 contains 17 residues. Germline loops: CDR1 SGDLS, CDR2 YYNGEE. The CDR3 DNA follows: TGTGCCAGCAGCGTTGGTGGCGTAAGAAACTATAATCCACCCCTCCACTTT. It codes for CASSVGGVRNYNPPLHF.

This clonotype was found many times. The CDR3: CASSSKQGIQPQHF. Written as DNA, the CDR3 is TGTGCCAGCAGCTCAAAACAGGGTATCCAGCCCCAGCATTTT. The chain recombines TRBV7-2 with TRBJ1-5, with D perhaps TRBD1 (6 bases). V lost 4 bases to trimming and J lost 7 bases, with 14 bases between them. CDR1 is SGHTA, CDR2 FQGNSA, per germline. CDR3 size: 14 residues.

J is TRBJ1-2 and V is TRBV10-3; D is ambiguous. Germline CDR1 reads ENHRY; CDR2 reads SYGVKD. V was pared by 4 bases and J by 4 bases, with 10 bases between. This CDR3 comprises 13 residues. The CDR3 region has the DNA TGTGCCATCAGTGGGGAGGGTAGCTATGGCTACACCTTC. As protein: CAISGEGSYGYTF.

The V gene is TRBV20-1, the J gene TRBJ1-2; 7 bases line up with TRBD1. The germline V gene has CDR1 DFQATT and CDR2 SNEGSKA (reference sequence). The V and J ends lost 3 bases and 6 bases, in that order; junction bases with no gene match: 4. This CDR3 has 12 amino acids. The chain's CDR3 is CSASRQGNGYTF. The CDR3 nucleotides are TGCAGTGCTAGCCGACAGGGCAATGGCTACACCTTC.

This rearrangement joins TRBV2 to TRBJ1-2, with 9 positions matching TRBD1. In germline, CDR1 is SNHLY, CDR2 FYNNEI. CDR3 length: 14 residues. V gave up 4 bases and J gave up 5 bases; unmatched junction bases: 5. CDR3 sequence reads: CASSAGTGKYGYTF. The CDR3 DNA follows: TGTGCCAGCAGTGCCGGGACAGGGAAATATGGCTACACCTTC.

The J gene is TRBJ2-2, the V gene TRBV29-1, with a weak D call TRBD1 (5 bases). V lost 0 bases, J lost 6 bases, and 5 bases lay in between. Germline assignment: CDR1 SQVTM and CDR2 ANQGSEA. This CDR3 has 12 amino acids. The CDR3 nucleotides read TGCAGCGTTGAAGAAGGGGCCGGGGAGCTGTTTTTT. As protein: CSVEEGAGELFF.

In its sample, this clonotype was seen a few times. The chain couples TRBV20-1 to TRBJ1-3, with D perhaps TRBD1 (5 bases). CDR3 size: 14 residues. V was pared by 3 bases and J by 0 bases, with 9 bases between. The germline CDR1 and CDR2 sequences are DFQATT and SNEGSKA (reference sequence). CDR3 loop: CSASPGLSGNTIYF. The CDR3 nucleotides read TGCAGTGCTAGCCCAGGGCTCTCTGGAAACACCATATATTTT.